Included here is one T cell receptor beta chain sequence, with context. What it binds is unknown. Per the germline V gene, CDR1 is SEHNR and CDR2 is FQNEAQ (reference sequence). The germline V and J ends were trimmed by 1 base and 0 bases, with 10 bases remaining between them. This CDR3 spans 16 amino acids. TCRdb recomputed calls from the RT-PCR reads with MiXCR, one row per CDR3 protein. The sample holds roughly 290,000 distinct CDR3 sequences, 21% seen once. This sample stems from a study of response to subunit inactivated influenza vaccine. Study-wide results and caveats: Researchers suggested that each seasonal influenza vaccination recruits few new T cells.

Here the sequenced sample was PBMCs from blood, taken less than 22 months after vaccination. This TCR came from a man in his fifties or sixties who received an inactivated influenza vaccine. The genes are TRBV7-9 and TRBJ1-3, with D hard to call. DNA of the CDR3: TGTGCCAGCAGCTTAGATAGACCGAGCTCTGGAAACACCATATATTTT. Translated, it gives CASSLDRPSSGNTIYF.